These 25 T cell receptor beta chains came from one sample sequenced in a study of circulating and synovial CD4+ cells in juvenile arthritis. The protocol was immunoSEQ multiplex PCR, while the TCRdb copy is restricted to in-frame clones and leaves out a portion. The profile shows 30,000 to 40,000 clones, 90% to 95% of them singletons. Sequencing input: CD4+ T cells from blood. These receptors originate from a human donor with juvenile idiopathic arthritis.

This chain connects TRBV27 to TRBJ2-3, with 10 positions matching TRBD2. V gave up 3 bases and J gave up 0 bases; unmatched junction bases: 9. Germline CDR1 MNHEY, CDR2 SMNVEV (reference sequence). The CDR3 is 18 residues long. CDR3 DNA: TGTGCCAGCAGTTTTGGACTAGCGGTAGCAACTAGCACAGATACGCAGTATTTT. Residues: CASSFGLAVATSTDTQYF.

This rearrangement joins TRBV18 to TRBJ2-7; D perhaps matches TRBD1 (6 bases). V lost 3 bases and J 2 bases, leaving 11 bases between the germline ends. The CDR3 has 14 residues. The germline V gene encodes CDR1 KGHSH and CDR2 LQKENI. The CDR3 nucleotides read TGTGCCAGCTCACCCCCCACAGGGACCTACGAGCAGTACTTC. Translation: CASSPPTGTYEQYF.

The V gene is TRBV28, the J gene TRBJ2-7, with 8 bases matching TRBD2. CDR1 and CDR2 (germline): MDHEN, SYDVKM. The V and J ends lost 6 bases and 3 bases, in that order; junction bases with no gene match: 19. The CDR3 covers 18 residues. The CDR3 DNA reads as TGTGCCAGCAGCCCATACGGACTAGCTCCTCTCCGAAACTACGAGCAGTACTTC. Translating gives CASSPYGLAPLRNYEQYF.

V gene TRBV19 combines with J gene TRBJ2-1; 13 positions match TRBD2. This CDR3 is built from 16 residues. Germline V gives CDR1 LNHDA, CDR2 SQIVND (reference sequence). The V gene end was trimmed by 5 bases and the J gene end by 8 bases; junction bases not matched to a gene: 9. CDR3 sequence: CASSPLGLAGVDEQFF. CDR3 in DNA: TGTGCCAGTAGTCCCCTCGGACTAGCGGGAGTGGATGAGCAGTTCTTC.

The chain joins TRBV6-1 to TRBJ1-5; TRBD1 is a possible D gene (5 bases). Germline V gene lookup returns CDR1 MNHNS and CDR2 SASEGT. V dropped 5 bases and J dropped 2 bases, with 10 bases sitting between them. This CDR3 has 14 residues. CDR3 sequence (DNA): TGTGCCAGCAGTATCCAGGGCGGCAATCAGCCCCAGCATTTT. Translation gives CASSIQGGNQPQHF.

The CDR3 sequence is CATSRVLTEPQETQYF. For the CDR3, the DNA is TGTGCCACCAGCAGAGTCTTGACAGAACCCCAAGAGACCCAGTACTTC. This chain links TRBV15 with TRBJ2-5, with D perhaps TRBD1 (5 bases). The CDR3 sequence is 16 residues long. Germline V gene data show CDR1 as LNHNV and CDR2 as YYDKDF (reference sequence). The germline V and J ends were trimmed by 1 base and 1 base, with 13 bases remaining between them.

The genes are TRBV30 and TRBJ2-2; 12 bases map to TRBD2. Per the germline V gene, CDR1 is GTSNPN and CDR2 is SVGIG (reference sequence). This CDR3 comprises 19 residues. V gave up 0 bases and J gave up 7 bases; unmatched junction bases: 15. Here the CDR3 reads CAWSVRRNLAGGQVGELFF. Written as DNA, the CDR3 is TGTGCCTGGAGTGTACGTCGGAATCTAGCGGGGGGGCAGGTCGGGGAGCTGTTTTTT.

The gene calls are TRBV5-5 and TRBJ1-1; D call uncertain. This CDR3 is 11 amino acids long. Germline-derived CDR1 and CDR2 are SGHKS and YYEKEE (reference sequence). Trimming removed 2 bases from V and 8 bases from J, with 7 bases in between. The CDR3 coding sequence is TGTGCCAGCAGCTTTCGAGGGGAAGCTTTCTTT. Its protein product is CASSFRGEAFF.

The chain employs TRBV5-1 and TRBJ2-2; weak D call: TRBD2 (6 bases). The CDR3 is 16 residues long. The germline V gene encodes CDR1 SGHRS and CDR2 YFSETQ. Trimming stripped 1 base from V and 1 base from J, with 11 bases between. The DNA for the CDR3 is TGCGCCAGCAGCTTGCTCGTTAGCGGGAACACCGGGGAGCTGTTTTTT. This encodes CASSLLVSGNTGELFF.

This chain uses TRBV19 with TRBJ1-2; the match to TRBD1 covers 10 bases. This CDR3 has 15 amino acids. V trimming: 2 bases; J trimming: 4 bases; junction bases outside the gene matches: 4. Germline lookup yields CDR1 LNHDA and CDR2 SQIVND (reference sequence). CDR3 in amino acids: CASSISGQGIYGYTF. The CDR3 DNA follows: TGTGCCAGTAGTATATCGGGACAGGGGATCTATGGCTACACCTTC.

The rearrangement links TRBV19 to TRBJ1-5, with 10 bases aligning to TRBD1. Trimming cost V 4 bases and J 0 bases; bases outside gene matches: 12. The CDR3 spans 19 residues. Germline loops: CDR1 LNHDA, CDR2 SQIVND (reference sequence). The CDR3 bases are TGTGCCAGTAGTAAAACCGGGACAGGGGCTTCTGTTAGCAATCAGCCCCAGCATTTT. Amino acids: CASSKTGTGASVSNQPQHF. The full variable domain, its missing parts supplied by reference TRBV19 and TRBJ1-5, is DGGITQSPKYLFRKEGQNVTLSCEQNLNHDAMYWYRQDPGQGLRLIYYSQIVNDFQKGDIAEGYSVSREKKESFPLTVTSAQKNPTAFYLCASSKTGTGASVSNQPQHFGDGTRLSIL.

The J gene is TRBJ1-5, the V gene TRBV6-5; 10 positions agree with TRBD1. V trimming: 4 bases; J trimming: 2 bases; junction bases outside the gene matches: 2. Germline V CDR1 and CDR2: MNHEY, SVGAGI. CDR3 length: 15 amino acids. DNA for the CDR3: TGTGCCAGCAGTTCCGGGACAGGGGGCAATCAGCCCCAGCATTTT. It is translated as CASSSGTGGNQPQHF.

The genes are TRBV6-6 and TRBJ2-5, with D perhaps matching TRBD2 (6 bases). The CDR3 spans 13 residues. Trimming took off 5 bases at V and 9 bases at J, with 16 bases between the two ends. Per the germline V gene, CDR1 is MNHNY and CDR2 is SVGAGI (reference sequence). CDR3 bases: TGTGCCAGCAGTCCCCCACCCCCGGGGGCCCAGTACTTC. Translation: CASSPPPPGAQYF.

This chain links TRBV29-1 with TRBJ2-3; TRBD2 agrees at 15 bases. This CDR3 has 17 amino acids. The V segment lost 8 bases and the J segment 3 bases; nucleotides outside the gene matches: 12. Germline loops: CDR1 SQVTM, CDR2 ANQGSEA. The CDR3 DNA is TGCAGCTCGACATCGCCGGGACTAGCGGGAGGTACAGATACGCAGTATTTT. It yields the protein CSSTSPGLAGGTDTQYF.

The rearrangement uses TRBV6-1 and TRBJ1-4; 8 nucleotides align to TRBD1. Germline CDR1 reads MNHNS; CDR2 reads SASEGT. Germline trimming cut 6 bases from V and 2 bases from J; bases unmatched to any gene: 11. The CDR3 loop spans 17 amino acids. CDR3 region: CASSESGGKKTNEKLFF. The CDR3 DNA reads as TGTGCCAGCAGCGAATCAGGGGGCAAGAAGACTAATGAAAAACTGTTTTTT.

The rearrangement joins TRBV28 to TRBJ2-1; D is possibly TRBD2 (5 bases). CDR1 is MDHEN and CDR2 is SYDVKM in the germline V gene. The CDR3 totals 15 residues. Trimming shortened V by 5 bases and J by 7 bases, and 18 bases separated the two germline ends. DNA of the CDR3: TGTGCCAGCAGTCCCTCGATCGGCCGAGGGAATGAGCAGTTCTTC. Amino acids: CASSPSIGRGNEQFF.

J is TRBJ2-3 and V is TRBV9; 10 bases match TRBD2. V was pared by 0 bases and J by 5 bases, with 9 bases of the junction left unmatched. The CDR3 contains 17 residues. The germline gives CDR1 SGDLS, CDR2 YYNGEE. The CDR3 loop reads CASSVARGQREGDTQYF. CDR3 coding DNA: TGTGCCAGCAGCGTAGCAAGGGGGCAGCGGGAGGGAGATACGCAGTATTTT.

In nucleotides, the CDR3 is TGTGCCAGCAGCTTACCCTCCAATTCACCCCTCCACTTT. Its translation is CASSLPSNSPLHF. This chain joins TRBV7-9 and TRBJ1-6; D is unclear. V was cut by 2 bases and J by 7 bases, with 6 bases left in between. The CDR3 sequence is 13 residues long. Per the germline V gene, CDR1 is SEHNR and CDR2 is FQNEAQ (reference sequence).

The chain employs TRBV4-3 and TRBJ1-2; 7 bases match TRBD1. The V and J ends lost 1 base and 5 bases, in that order; junction bases with no gene match: 4. The CDR3 is made up of 14 amino acids. Germline loops: CDR1 LGHNA, CDR2 YSLEER. CDR3 bases: TGCGCCAGCAGCCAAGGGAGACAGGGTTATGGCTACACCTTC. It encodes CASSQGRQGYGYTF.

This chain links TRBV30 with TRBJ2-1, with no clear D. Trimming shortened V by 1 base and J by 9 bases, and 7 bases separated the two germline ends. The CDR3 loop spans 11 amino acids. Germline V gives CDR1 GTSNPN, CDR2 SVGIG (reference sequence). Here the CDR3 DNA reads TGTGCCTGGAGTGCGCGGTTTGAGCAGTTCTTC. Protein sequence: CAWSARFEQFF.

The count of this clone is one. The J gene is TRBJ1-1, the V gene TRBV18; no firm D call. The germline CDR1 and CDR2 sequences are KGHSH and LQKENI. Trimming removed 1 base at V and 10 bases at J, with 13 bases between. The CDR3 loop spans 13 amino acids. CDR3 residues: CASSPRTPLPAFF. DNA of the CDR3: TGTGCCAGCTCACCACGCACACCTCTTCCAGCTTTCTTT.

The chain has TRBV29-1 and TRBJ2-3; TRBD2 agrees at 8 bases. The CDR3 sequence is 16 residues long. The J segment lost 0 bases and the V segment lost 3 bases, leaving 8 bases of the junction unmatched. CDR1 and CDR2 (germline): SQVTM, ANQGSEA. CDR3 in amino acids: CSVETGLGTSTDTQYF. The CDR3 DNA reads as TGCAGCGTTGAGACGGGACTAGGGACGAGCACAGATACGCAGTATTTT.

The chain is built from TRBV28 and TRBJ2-2, with 13 bases that match TRBD2. Losses at the gene ends were 6 bases for V and 1 base for J; bases not matched to a gene: 2. This CDR3 comprises 16 residues. CDR1 and CDR2 (germline): MDHEN, SYDVKM. The CDR3 DNA sequence: TGTGCCAGCAGACGGACTAGCGGGGGGAACACCGGGGAGCTGTTTTTT. Translated: CASRRTSGGNTGELFF.

The chain couples TRBV7-9 to TRBJ2-2; TRBD2 might be the D (6 bases). The CDR3 is 14 residues long. Germline CDR1 SEHNR, CDR2 FQNEAQ (reference sequence). Trimming took off 5 bases at V and 6 bases at J, with 13 bases between the two ends. CDR3 in DNA: TGTGCCAGCAGCCAAGTGGCGGGGCCCGGGGAGCTGTTTTTT. Protein: CASSQVAGPGELFF.

This clone was counted once. V gene TRBV6-5 combines with J gene TRBJ1-5, with TRBD1 matching 9 bases. The CDR3 runs to 15 residues. Germline-derived CDR1 and CDR2 are MNHEY and SVGAGI. Losses at the gene ends were 6 bases for V and 7 bases for J; bases not matched to a gene: 10. This CDR3 reads CASSRMGQGRQPQHF. The DNA of the CDR3 is TGTGCCAGCAGCCGTATGGGACAGGGACGCCAGCCCCAGCATTTT.